This T cell receptor beta chain was captured in a study of beta chain features in type 1 diabetes. Remarks on this clone: Its target is not known.

Study-level points and caveats: Type 1 diabetes patients had TCRB CDR3s that were shorter (moderately but significantly so) in all four CD4+ subsets. Researchers reported that naive, central memory and Treg TCRB repertoires appeared more similar in patients than in healthy donors.

A single heparinised draw of roughly 0.11 L on average was taken per donor. The trim removed 6 bases at V and 2 bases at J, leaving 2 bases unmatched. The CDR3 is made up of 15 amino acids. Germline V gene sequence: CDR1 LNHNV, CDR2 YYDKDF (reference sequence). What was sequenced were expressed TCRB transcripts, since all of the isolated RNA had been reverse transcribed. Only in-frame clones appear in the TCRdb table, and some are missing; sequencing was by immunoSEQ multiplex PCR. The sample lists 500,000 to 650,000 clones, roughly an eighth occurring once. V is TRBV15 and J is TRBJ2-1; 12 bases match TRBD2. The sample taken for sequencing was naive CD4+ T cells from blood. The sequence was obtained from a man under 40 with type 1 diabetes. In DNA form, the CDR3 reads TGTGCCACCAGGAGGACTAGCGGGACCTACAATGAGCAGTTCTTC. Translated: CATRRTSGTYNEQFF.